This T cell receptor beta chain was obtained from a study of cytomegalovirus exposure and HLA in healthy donors. The PCR had 60 Vbeta and 13 Jbeta primers. Method: immunoSEQ multiplex PCR; TCRdb's copy keeps in-frame clones and lacks some. The table shows over 90,000 clones, with 76% occurring only once. Germline CDR1 reads DFQATT; CDR2 reads SNEGSKA (reference sequence). The germline V and J ends were trimmed by 3 bases and 4 bases, with 6 bases remaining between them. The CDR3 length is 11 residues. The receptor was derived from a woman in her fifties or sixties in good health and CMV-seropositive. V is TRBV20-1 and J is TRBJ1-2; D is unclear. Specimen: PBMCs. The CDR3 DNA reads as TGCAGTGCTAGTCTTAGCTATGGCTACACCTTC. This encodes CSASLSYGYTF.